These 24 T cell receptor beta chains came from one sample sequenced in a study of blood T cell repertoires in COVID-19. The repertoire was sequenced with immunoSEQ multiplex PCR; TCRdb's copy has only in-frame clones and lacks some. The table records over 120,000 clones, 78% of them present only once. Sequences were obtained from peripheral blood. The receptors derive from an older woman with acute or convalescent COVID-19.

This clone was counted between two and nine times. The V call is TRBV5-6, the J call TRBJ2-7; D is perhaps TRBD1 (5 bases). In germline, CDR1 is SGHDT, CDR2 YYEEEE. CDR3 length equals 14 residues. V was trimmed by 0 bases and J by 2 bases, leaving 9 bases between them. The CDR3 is CASSLGQIAYEQYF. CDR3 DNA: TGTGCCAGCAGCTTGGGACAGATCGCCTACGAGCAGTACTTC.

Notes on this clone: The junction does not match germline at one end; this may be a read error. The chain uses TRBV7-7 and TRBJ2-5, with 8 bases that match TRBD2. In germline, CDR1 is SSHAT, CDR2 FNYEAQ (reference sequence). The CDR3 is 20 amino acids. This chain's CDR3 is CASSLAPQLTAGEAWETQYF. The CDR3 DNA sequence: TGTGCTAGCAGCTTAGCCCCTCAATTAACAGCGGGAGAGGCCTGGGAGACCCAGTACTTC.

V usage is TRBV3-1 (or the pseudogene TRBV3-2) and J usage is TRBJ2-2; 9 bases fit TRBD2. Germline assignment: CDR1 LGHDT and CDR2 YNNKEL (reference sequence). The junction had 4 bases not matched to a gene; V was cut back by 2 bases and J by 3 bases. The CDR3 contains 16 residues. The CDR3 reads CASSQRTSVYTGELFF. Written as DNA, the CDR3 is TGTGCCAGCAGCCAAAGGACTAGCGTCTACACCGGGGAGCTGTTTTTT.

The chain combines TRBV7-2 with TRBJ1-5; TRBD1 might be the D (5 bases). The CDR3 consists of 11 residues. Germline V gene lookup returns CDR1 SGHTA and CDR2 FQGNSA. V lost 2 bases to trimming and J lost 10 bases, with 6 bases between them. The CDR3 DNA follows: TGTGCCAGCAGCTTACAGGGCCCCCAGCATTTT. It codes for CASSLQGPQHF.

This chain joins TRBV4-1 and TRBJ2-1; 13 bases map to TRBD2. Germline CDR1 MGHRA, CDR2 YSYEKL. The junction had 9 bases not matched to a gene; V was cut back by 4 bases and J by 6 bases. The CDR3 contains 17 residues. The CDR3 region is CASSPGLAGPRRNEQFF. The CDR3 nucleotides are TGCGCCAGCAGCCCGGGACTAGCGGGACCTAGGCGCAATGAGCAGTTCTTC.

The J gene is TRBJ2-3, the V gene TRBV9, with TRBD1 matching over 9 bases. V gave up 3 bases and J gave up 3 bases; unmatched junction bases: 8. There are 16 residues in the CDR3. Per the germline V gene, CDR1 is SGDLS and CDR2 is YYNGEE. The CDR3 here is CASSEMTGGATDTQYF. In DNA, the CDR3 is TGTGCCAGCAGCGAGATGACAGGGGGTGCTACAGATACGCAGTATTTT.

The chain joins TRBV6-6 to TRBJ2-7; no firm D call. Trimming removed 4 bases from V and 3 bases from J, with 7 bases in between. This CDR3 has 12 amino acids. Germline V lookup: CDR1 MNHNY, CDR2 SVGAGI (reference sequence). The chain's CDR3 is CASSSPSYEQYF. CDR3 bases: TGTGCCAGCAGTTCCCCCAGCTACGAGCAGTACTTC.

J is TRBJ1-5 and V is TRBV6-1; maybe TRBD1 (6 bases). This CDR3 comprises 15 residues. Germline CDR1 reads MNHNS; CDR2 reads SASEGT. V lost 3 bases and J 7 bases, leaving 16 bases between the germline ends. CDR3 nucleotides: TGTGCCAGCAGTGATTCGGGGGGCGCCTGGCAGCCCCAGCATTTT. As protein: CASSDSGGAWQPQHF.

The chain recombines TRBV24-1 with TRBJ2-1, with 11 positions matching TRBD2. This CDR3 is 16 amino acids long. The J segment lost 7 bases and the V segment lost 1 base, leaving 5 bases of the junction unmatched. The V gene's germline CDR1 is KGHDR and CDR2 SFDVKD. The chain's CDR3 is CATSDFRLAGQNEQFF. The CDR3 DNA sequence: TGTGCCACCAGTGATTTTAGACTAGCGGGACAGAATGAGCAGTTCTTC.

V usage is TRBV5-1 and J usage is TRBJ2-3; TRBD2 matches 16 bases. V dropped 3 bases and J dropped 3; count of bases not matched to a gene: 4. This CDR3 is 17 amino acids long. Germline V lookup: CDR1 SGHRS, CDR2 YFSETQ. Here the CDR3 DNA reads TGCGCCAGCAGCTCGGGACTAGCGGGAGGGGGGACAGATACGCAGTATTTT. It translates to CASSSGLAGGGTDTQYF.

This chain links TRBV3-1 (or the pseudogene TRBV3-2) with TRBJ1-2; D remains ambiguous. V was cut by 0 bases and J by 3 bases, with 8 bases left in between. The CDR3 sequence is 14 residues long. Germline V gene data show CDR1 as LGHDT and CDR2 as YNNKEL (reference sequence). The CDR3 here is CASSQDEGYYGYTF. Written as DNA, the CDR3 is TGTGCCAGCAGCCAAGATGAGGGTTACTATGGCTACACCTTC.

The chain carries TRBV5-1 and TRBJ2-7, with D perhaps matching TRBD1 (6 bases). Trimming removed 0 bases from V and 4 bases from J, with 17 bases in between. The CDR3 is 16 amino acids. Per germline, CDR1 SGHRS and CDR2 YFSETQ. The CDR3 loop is CASSLAGGRQAYEQYF. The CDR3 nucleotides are TGCGCCAGCAGCTTGGCCGGAGGTCGACAGGCGTACGAGCAGTACTTC.

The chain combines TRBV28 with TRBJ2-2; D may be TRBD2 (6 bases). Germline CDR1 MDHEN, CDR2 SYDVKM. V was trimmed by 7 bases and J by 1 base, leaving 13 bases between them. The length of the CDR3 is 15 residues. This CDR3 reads CASKSRRGNTGELFF. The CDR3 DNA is TGTGCCAGCAAAAGCCGGCGGGGGAACACCGGGGAGCTGTTTTTT.

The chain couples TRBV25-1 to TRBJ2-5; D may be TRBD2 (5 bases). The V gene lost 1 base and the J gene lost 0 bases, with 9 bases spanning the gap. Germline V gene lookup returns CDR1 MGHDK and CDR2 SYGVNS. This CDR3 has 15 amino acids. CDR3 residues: CASSESRGDQETQYF. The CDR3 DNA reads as TGTGCCAGCAGTGAATCCCGGGGAGACCAAGAGACCCAGTACTTC.

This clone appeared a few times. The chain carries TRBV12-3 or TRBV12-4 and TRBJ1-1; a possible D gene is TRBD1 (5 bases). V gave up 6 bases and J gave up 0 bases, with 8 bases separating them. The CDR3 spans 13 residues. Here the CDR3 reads CASRRQLNTEAFF. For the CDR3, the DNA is TGTGCCAGCAGGCGACAGTTGAACACTGAAGCTTTCTTT.

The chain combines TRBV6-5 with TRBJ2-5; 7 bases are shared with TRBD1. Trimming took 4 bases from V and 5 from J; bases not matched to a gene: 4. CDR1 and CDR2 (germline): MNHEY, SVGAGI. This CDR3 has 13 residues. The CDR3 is CASSLLTGETQYF. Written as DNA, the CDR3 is TGTGCCAGCAGTTTACTGACAGGGGAGACCCAGTACTTC.

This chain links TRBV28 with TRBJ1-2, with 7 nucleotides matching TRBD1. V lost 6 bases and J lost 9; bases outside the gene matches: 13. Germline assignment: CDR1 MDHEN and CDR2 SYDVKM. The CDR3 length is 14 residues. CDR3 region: CASSPPLTGDRYTF. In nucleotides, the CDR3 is TGTGCCAGCAGCCCCCCCCTCACAGGGGATCGCTACACCTTC.

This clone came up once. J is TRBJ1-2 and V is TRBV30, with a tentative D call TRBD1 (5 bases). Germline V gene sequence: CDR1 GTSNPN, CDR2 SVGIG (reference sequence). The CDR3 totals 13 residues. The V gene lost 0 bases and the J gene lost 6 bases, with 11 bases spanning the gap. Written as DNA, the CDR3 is TGTGCCTGGAGTGTGACAGTCCTGAATGGCTACACCTTC. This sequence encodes CAWSVTVLNGYTF. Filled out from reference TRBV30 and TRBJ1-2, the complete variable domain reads SQTIHQWPATLVQPVGSPLSLECTVEGTSNPNLYWYRQAAGRGLQLLFYSVGIGQISSEVPQNLSASRPQDRQFILSSKKLLLSDSGFYLCAWSVTVLNGYTFGSGTRLTVV.

The CDR3 DNA reads TGCGCCAGCAGCCAGGAGACTAGCGGGAGATACAATGAGCAGTTCTTC. It encodes CASSQETSGRYNEQFF. V is TRBV4-1 and J is TRBJ2-1, with 12 bases matching TRBD2. The CDR3 is 16 amino acids. Germline V gene data show CDR1 as MGHRA and CDR2 as YSYEKL. The ends lost 3 bases at V and 4 bases at J; junction bases unmatched: 4.

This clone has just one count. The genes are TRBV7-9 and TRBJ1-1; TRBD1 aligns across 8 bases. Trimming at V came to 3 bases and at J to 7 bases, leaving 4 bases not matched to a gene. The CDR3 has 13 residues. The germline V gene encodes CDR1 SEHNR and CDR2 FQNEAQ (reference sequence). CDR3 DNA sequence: TGTGCCAGCAGCTTTTGGACAGGGAGTGAAGCTTTCTTT. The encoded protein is CASSFWTGSEAFF.

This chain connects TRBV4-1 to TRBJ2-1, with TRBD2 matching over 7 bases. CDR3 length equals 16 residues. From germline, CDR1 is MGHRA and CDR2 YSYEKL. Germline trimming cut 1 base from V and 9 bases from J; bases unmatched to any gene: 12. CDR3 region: CASSQVSGISSSEQFF. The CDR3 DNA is TGCGCCAGCAGCCAAGTGAGCGGGATCTCTTCCAGTGAGCAGTTCTTC.

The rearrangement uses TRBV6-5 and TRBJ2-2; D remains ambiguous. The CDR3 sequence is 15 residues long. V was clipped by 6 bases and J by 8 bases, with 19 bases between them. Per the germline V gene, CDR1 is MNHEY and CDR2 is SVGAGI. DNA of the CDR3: TGTGCCAGCAGAAAAATCCTGGTGGGCGATGGGGAGCTGTTTTTT. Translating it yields CASRKILVGDGELFF.

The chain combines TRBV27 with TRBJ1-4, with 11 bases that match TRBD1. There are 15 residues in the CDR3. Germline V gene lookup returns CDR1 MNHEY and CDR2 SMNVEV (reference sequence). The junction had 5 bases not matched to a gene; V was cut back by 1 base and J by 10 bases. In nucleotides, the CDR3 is TGTGCCAGCAGTTTATTGGGACAGGGGGTGGGAAAACTGTTTTTT. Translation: CASSLLGQGVGKLFF.

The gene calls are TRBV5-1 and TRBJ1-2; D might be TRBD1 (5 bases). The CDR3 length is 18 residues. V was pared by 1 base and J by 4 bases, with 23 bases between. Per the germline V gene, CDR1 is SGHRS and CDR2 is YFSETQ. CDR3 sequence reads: CASSLNDGPGLTAYGYTF. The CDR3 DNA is TGCGCCAGCAGCTTGAACGACGGCCCAGGGCTGACGGCCTATGGCTACACCTTC.